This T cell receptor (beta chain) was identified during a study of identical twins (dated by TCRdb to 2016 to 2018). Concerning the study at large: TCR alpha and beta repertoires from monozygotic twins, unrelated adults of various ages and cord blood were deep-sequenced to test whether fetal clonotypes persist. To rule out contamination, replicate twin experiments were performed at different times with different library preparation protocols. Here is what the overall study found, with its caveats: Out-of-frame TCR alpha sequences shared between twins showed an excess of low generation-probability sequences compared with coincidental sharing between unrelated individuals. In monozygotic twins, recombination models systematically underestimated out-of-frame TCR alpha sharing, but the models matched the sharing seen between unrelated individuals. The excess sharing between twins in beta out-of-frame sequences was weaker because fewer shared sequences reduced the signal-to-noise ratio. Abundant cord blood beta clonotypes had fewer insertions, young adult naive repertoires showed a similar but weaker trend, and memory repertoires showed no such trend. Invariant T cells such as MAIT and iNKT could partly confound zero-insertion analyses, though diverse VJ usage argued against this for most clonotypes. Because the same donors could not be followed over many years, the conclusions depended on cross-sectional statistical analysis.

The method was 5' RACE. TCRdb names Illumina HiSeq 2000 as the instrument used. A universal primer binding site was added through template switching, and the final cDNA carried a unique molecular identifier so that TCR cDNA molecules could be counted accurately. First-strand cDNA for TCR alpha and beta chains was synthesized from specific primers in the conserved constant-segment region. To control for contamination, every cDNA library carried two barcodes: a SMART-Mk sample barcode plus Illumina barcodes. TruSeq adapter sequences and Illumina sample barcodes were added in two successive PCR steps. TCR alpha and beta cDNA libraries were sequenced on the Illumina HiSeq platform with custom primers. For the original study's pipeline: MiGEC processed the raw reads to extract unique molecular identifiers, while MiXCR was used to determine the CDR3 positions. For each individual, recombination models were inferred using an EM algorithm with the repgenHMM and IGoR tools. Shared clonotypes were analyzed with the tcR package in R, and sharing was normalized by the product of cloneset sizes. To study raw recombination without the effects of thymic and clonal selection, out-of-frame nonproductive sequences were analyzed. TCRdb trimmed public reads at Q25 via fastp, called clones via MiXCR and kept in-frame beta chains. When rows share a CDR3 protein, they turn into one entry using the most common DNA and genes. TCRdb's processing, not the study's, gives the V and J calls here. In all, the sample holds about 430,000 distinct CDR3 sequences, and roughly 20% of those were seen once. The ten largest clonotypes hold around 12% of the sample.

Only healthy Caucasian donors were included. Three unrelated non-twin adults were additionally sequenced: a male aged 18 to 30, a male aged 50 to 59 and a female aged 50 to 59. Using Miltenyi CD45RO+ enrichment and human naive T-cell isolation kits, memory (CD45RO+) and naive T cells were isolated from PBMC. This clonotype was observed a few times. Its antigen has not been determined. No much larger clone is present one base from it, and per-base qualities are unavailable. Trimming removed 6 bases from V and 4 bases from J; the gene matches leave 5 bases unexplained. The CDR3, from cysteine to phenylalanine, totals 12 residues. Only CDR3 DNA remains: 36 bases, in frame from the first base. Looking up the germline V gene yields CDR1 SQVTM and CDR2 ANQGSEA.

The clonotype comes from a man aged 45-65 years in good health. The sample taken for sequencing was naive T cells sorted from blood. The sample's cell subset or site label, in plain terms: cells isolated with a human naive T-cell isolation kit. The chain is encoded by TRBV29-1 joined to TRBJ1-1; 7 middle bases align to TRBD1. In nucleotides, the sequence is TGCAGCGTGTCGGGACAGCGCACTGAAGCTTTCTTT. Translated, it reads CSVSGQRTEAFF.